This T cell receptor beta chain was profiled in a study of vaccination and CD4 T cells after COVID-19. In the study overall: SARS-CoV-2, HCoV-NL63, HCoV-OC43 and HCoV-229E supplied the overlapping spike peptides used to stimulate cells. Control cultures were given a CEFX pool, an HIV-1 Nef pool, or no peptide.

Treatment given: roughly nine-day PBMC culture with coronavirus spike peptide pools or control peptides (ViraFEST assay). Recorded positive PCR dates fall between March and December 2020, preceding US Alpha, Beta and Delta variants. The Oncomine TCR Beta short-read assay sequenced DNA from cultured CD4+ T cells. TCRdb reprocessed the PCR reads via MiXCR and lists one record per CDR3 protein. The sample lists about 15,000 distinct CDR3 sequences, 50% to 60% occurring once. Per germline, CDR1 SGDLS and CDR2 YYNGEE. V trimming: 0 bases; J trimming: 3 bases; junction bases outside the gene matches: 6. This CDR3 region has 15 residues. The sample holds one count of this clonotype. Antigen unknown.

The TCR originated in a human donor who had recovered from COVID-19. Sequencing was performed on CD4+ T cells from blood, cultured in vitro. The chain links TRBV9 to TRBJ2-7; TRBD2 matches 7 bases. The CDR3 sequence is CASSVAGGGGYEQYF. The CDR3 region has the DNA TGTGCCAGCAGCGTAGCTGGCGGGGGTGGCTACGAGCAGTACTTC.